This record looks at one T cell receptor (beta chain) sequence and its context. These data originate in a study of blood T cell repertoires in COVID-19. The V end lost 6 bases, the J end lost 3 bases, and 17 bases lay between the germline ends. The CDR3 runs 14 residues. Germline V CDR1 and CDR2: SQVTM, ANQGSEA. Assay: immunoSEQ multiplex PCR; the TCRdb copy retains only in-frame clones and omits some. The sample yields approximately 210,000 clones, roughly four fifths seen once. The sequencing sample was made of peripheral blood. This chain links TRBV29-1 with TRBJ1-2; maybe TRBD1 (6 bases). The clonotype was recovered from a woman in her thirties or forties with acute or convalescent COVID-19. The CDR3 region is CSVISPGHYYGYTF. DNA for the CDR3: TGCAGCGTCATCTCTCCGGGACACTACTATGGCTACACCTTC.